The 25 T cell receptor beta chains below were found in one sample sequenced in a study of post-analysis software for immune sequencing data. General study points: TRBV5-6, TRBV5-1 and TRBV20-1 belonged to a set of a handful of TRBV segments that were more frequent in patients than controls.

No antigen has been assigned to these receptors. The library was made from cDNA and included unique molecular identifiers. TCRdb re-derived calls from the PCR reads in MiXCR, one entry per CDR3 protein. The table has some 190,000 distinct CDR3 sequences, approximately 28% seen once. Input material: blood. Every receptor here comes from a girl under 18 with multiple sclerosis.

The rearrangement links TRBV20-1 to TRBJ2-1; D may be TRBD2 (6 bases). The CDR3 spans 14 residues. The V gene lost 3 bases and the J gene lost 4 bases, with 13 bases spanning the gap. CDR1 and CDR2 from the germline V gene are DFQATT and SNEGSKA (reference sequence). CDR3 in DNA: TGCAGTGCTAGCGGAGGGGATGGGTACAATGAGCAGTTCTTC. It is translated as CSASGGDGYNEQFF.

This clonotype has just a few counts. The CDR3 is CASSQGSLGDTKNSPLHF. DNA of the CDR3: TGCGCCAGCAGCCAAGGGTCGTTAGGGGACACCAAAAATTCACCCCTCCACTTT. V is TRBV4-1 and J is TRBJ1-6; D may be TRBD1 (6 bases). The CDR3 is made up of 18 amino acids. CDR1 is MGHRA and CDR2 is YSYEKL in the germline V gene. Deletions cut 1 base from V and 7 bases from J, with 20 bases between.

This clonotype was seen at least ten times. This chain links TRBV28 with TRBJ2-7; 7 bases map to TRBD2. V was clipped by 4 bases and J by 3 bases; unmatched bases: 18. This CDR3 comprises 18 residues. CDR1 and CDR2 (germline): MDHEN, SYDVKM. The CDR3 spells CASSYPNVLARPGYEQYF. The CDR3 nucleotides are TGTGCCAGCAGTTACCCAAATGTACTAGCGCGCCCGGGCTACGAGCAGTACTTC.

Notes on this clonotype: This clone may be a read error of a much larger clone one base away. The chain joins TRBV5-1 to TRBJ2-3, with D possibly being TRBD2 (5 bases). In germline, CDR1 is SGHRS, CDR2 YFSETQ. The length of the CDR3 is 13 residues. CDR3 nucleotides: TGCACCAGCAGCCGATTGGGAGCAGATACGCAGTATTTT. It yields the protein CTSSRLGADTQYF.

The gene calls are TRBV5-1 and TRBJ2-5, with unresolved D. V lost 0 bases, J lost 5 bases, and 17 bases lay in between. Germline CDR1 reads SGHRS; CDR2 reads YFSETQ. There are 16 residues in the CDR3. The CDR3 region is CASSLGSSQLRETQYF. The DNA for the CDR3 is TGCGCCAGCAGCTTGGGTTCGAGTCAGCTACGGGAGACCCAGTACTTC.

The genes are TRBV28 and TRBJ2-2, with 8 bases matching TRBD1. The germline CDR1 and CDR2 sequences are MDHEN and SYDVKM. V shed 5 bases and J 1 base; nucleotides not matched to a gene: 3. This CDR3 is built from 15 residues. The CDR3 sequence is CASSTGQGNTGELFF. The CDR3 nucleotides read TGTGCCAGCAGTACCGGACAGGGGAACACCGGGGAGCTGTTTTTT.

This chain links TRBV6-5 with TRBJ2-1; 7 bases align to TRBD2. The germline CDR1 and CDR2 sequences are MNHEY and SVGAGI. The CDR3 runs to 13 residues. V shed 5 bases, J shed 12 bases, and the junction held 10 bases outside the gene matches. DNA of the CDR3: TGTGCCAGCAGTCCGGAACTAGCGAGTGGGCAGTTCTTC. It is translated as CASSPELASGQFF.

The DNA for the CDR3 is TGTGCCAGCAGTCGGACAGTATCAGGTCCCAGCAATCAGCCCCAGCATTTT. Translating gives CASSRTVSGPSNQPQHF. The rearrangement uses TRBV6-2 or TRBV6-3 and TRBJ1-5; a weak D match, TRBD1 (6 bases). The germline V gene has CDR1 MNHEY and CDR2 SVGEGT. Deletions cut 5 bases from V and 1 base from J, with 18 bases between. The CDR3 is made up of 17 amino acids.

V and J are TRBV6-1 and TRBJ2-1; 9 bases match TRBD2. Germline CDR1 MNHNS, CDR2 SASEGT. J lost 4 bases, V lost 6 bases, and 7 bases had no gene match. The CDR3 is 15 amino acids. CDR3 nucleotides: TGTGCCAGCAGATCGGTAGCGGGAGAATACAATGAGCAGTTCTTC. This sequence encodes CASRSVAGEYNEQFF.

This clonotype was observed many times. The J gene is TRBJ2-1, the V gene TRBV10-3, with 9 bases lining up with TRBD1. Looked up from germline, CDR1 is ENHRY and CDR2 is SYGVKD. With V trimmed by 8 bases and J by 6 bases, 8 bases remained unmatched. The CDR3 runs to 14 residues. CDR3 bases: TGTGCCATCGCGGGACAGGGAAGTAGCAATGAGCAGTTCTTC. Translated, it gives CAIAGQGSSNEQFF.

Details on this clonotype: Possible read error: a much larger clone is one base away. The chain recombines TRBV9 with TRBJ2-1; D is possibly TRBD1 or TRBD2 (5 bases each). Trimming took off 0 bases at V and 5 bases at J, with 15 bases between the two ends. Germline V CDR1 and CDR2: SGDLS, YYNGEE. The length of the CDR3 is 16 residues. This CDR3 is CASSVVRDHLNNEQFF. Written as DNA, the CDR3 is TGTGCCAGCAGCGTAGTACGGGACCACCTTAACAATGAGCAGTTCTTC.

The chain couples TRBV5-1 to TRBJ2-7; possible D gene TRBD1, 7 bases. This CDR3 spans 18 amino acids. Per germline, CDR1 SGHRS and CDR2 YFSETQ. V gave up 0 bases and J gave up 3 bases, with 22 bases separating them. This chain's CDR3 is CASSLGRGFGTANYEQYF. The CDR3 DNA is TGCGCCAGCAGCTTGGGTCGGGGGTTTGGGACAGCCAACTACGAGCAGTACTTC.

This clonotype showed up many times. The chain carries TRBV28 and TRBJ1-5; possible D gene TRBD1, 5 bases. Per germline, CDR1 MDHEN and CDR2 SYDVKM. The CDR3 sequence is 15 residues long. V lost 3 bases, J lost 6 bases, and 15 bases lay in between. CDR3 loop: CASSFLAGGSQPQHF. CDR3 bases: TGTGCCAGCAGTTTTCTTGCGGGGGGTAGTCAGCCCCAGCATTTT.

This clonotype was picked up a small number of times. The chain links TRBV5-6 to TRBJ1-1; D remains unclear. CDR1 and CDR2 from the germline V gene are SGHDT and YYEEEE. V lost 3 bases to trimming and J lost 1 base, with 16 bases between them. The CDR3 consists of 16 residues. The CDR3 here is CASSSGEGSWNTEAFF. DNA of the CDR3: TGTGCCAGCAGCTCCGGGGAGGGTTCGTGGAACACTGAAGCTTTCTTT.

The CDR3, as DNA: TGTGCCAGCAGTTTAGAGCCGGTAAATCAGCCCCAGCATTTT. This translates into CASSLEPVNQPQHF. The rearrangement uses TRBV12-3 or TRBV12-4 and TRBJ1-5, with D uncertain. V gave up 1 base and J gave up 4 bases, with 8 bases separating them. This CDR3 comprises 14 residues.

As regards this clonotype: This sequence may be a read error, since a much larger clone differs from it by one base. The chain recombines TRBV7-8 with TRBJ2-1, with 7 nucleotides matching TRBD2. The CDR3 has 18 residues. Germline lookup yields CDR1 SGHVS and CDR2 FQNEAQ. V dropped 4 bases and J dropped 7; count of bases not matched to a gene: 19. CDR3 DNA sequence: TGTGCCAGCAGCTCCAAGAAGGGTCTAGTGGGAGGGCCAAATGAGCAGTTCTTC. Translation: CASSSKKGLVGGPNEQFF. Based on the CDR3 plus reference TRBV7-8 and TRBJ2-1, the full variable domain is GAGVSQSPRYKVAKRGQDVALRCDPISGHVSLFWYQQALGQGPEFLTYFQNEAQLDKSGLPSDRFFAERPEGSVSTLKIQRTQQEDSAVYLCASSSKKGLVGGPNEQFFGPGTRLTVL.

The chain employs TRBV6-5 and TRBJ1-2, with a possible D match to TRBD1 (5 bases). In germline, CDR1 is MNHEY, CDR2 SVGAGI. V lost 6 bases to trimming and J lost 4 bases, with 15 bases between them. This CDR3 is built from 14 residues. CDR3 nucleotides: TGTGCCAGCAGCTCCGGACAAGCCGTCTATGGCTACACCTTC. Protein product: CASSSGQAVYGYTF.

On this clonotype itself: A read error may explain this, as a much larger clone is one base away. The CDR3 is CSARRSQVGGQYF. Written as DNA, the CDR3 is TGCAGTGCGCGGAGGTCCCAGGTGGGGGGGCAGTACTTC. This chain links TRBV20-1 with TRBJ2-5; 7 bases match TRBD2. V gave up 6 bases and J gave up 11 bases; unmatched junction bases: 15. From germline, CDR1 is DFQATT and CDR2 SNEGSKA (reference sequence). The CDR3 length is 13 residues.

For this clonotype: It may be a read error: a sequence one base away is much more abundant. The chain is built from TRBV5-1 and TRBJ2-7, with 7 nucleotides matching TRBD1. With the DNA end fitting TRBJ2-5 better, the J assignment may be wrong. The germline gives CDR1 SGHRS, CDR2 YFSETQ. There are 13 residues in the CDR3. The CDR3 here is CAGSQDRRETQYF. For the CDR3, the DNA is TGCGCCGGCAGCCAGGACAGGCGGGAGACCCAGTACTTC.

This clonotype was found many times. J is TRBJ2-7 and V is TRBV29-1; the D gene could be TRBD1 or TRBD2 (5 bases each). The length of the CDR3 is 15 residues. Germline assignment: CDR1 SQVTM and CDR2 ANQGSEA. CDR3 sequence reads: CRRPLLTGRPYEQYF. In nucleotides, the CDR3 is TGCAGGCGACCACTCCTCACGGGACGCCCCTACGAGCAGTACTTC.

The sample holds a few counts of this clonotype. The chain uses TRBV7-9 and TRBJ2-4; possibly TRBD2 for D (5 bases). The V end lost 7 bases, the J end lost 0 bases, and 13 bases lay between the germline ends. There are 15 residues in the CDR3. Germline CDR1 and CDR2: SEHNR and FQNEAQ (reference sequence). The CDR3 spells CASNLGSGAKNIQYF. CDR3 bases: TGTGCCAGCAACTTGGGCAGCGGAGCCAAAAACATTCAGTACTTC. The full variable domain, in which reference TRBV7-9 and TRBJ2-4 provide the parts outside the CDR3, is DTGVSQNPRHKITKRGQNVTFRCDPISEHNRLYWYRQTLGQGPEFLTYFQNEAQLEKSRLLSDRFSAERPKGSFSTLEIQRTEQGDSAMYLCASNLGSGAKNIQYFGAGTRLSVL.

The V call is TRBV20-1, the J call TRBJ2-1, with D unclear. V shed 7 bases and J shed 5 bases, with 15 bases lying between them. Germline lookup yields CDR1 DFQATT and CDR2 SNEGSKA (reference sequence). This CDR3 comprises 13 residues. The CDR3: CSVIPMGNNEQFF. Here the CDR3 DNA reads TGCAGTGTTATCCCCATGGGCAACAATGAGCAGTTCTTC.

The CDR3 DNA sequence: TGTGCCAGCAGTTTGGGGAGGAGTCCCTACGAGCAGTACTTC. Translation: CASSLGRSPYEQYF. This chain links TRBV28 with TRBJ2-7; D might be TRBD2 (6 bases). This CDR3 contains 14 residues. Germline CDR1 is MDHEN and CDR2 is SYDVKM. V shed 3 bases and J shed 2 bases, with 11 bases lying between them.

This clonotype came up many times. The gene calls are TRBV6-2 or TRBV6-3 and TRBJ2-7, with D tentatively TRBD2 (5 bases). The ends were cut back, 4 bases at V and 0 bases at J, with 16 bases in the middle. CDR3 length equals 16 residues. From germline, CDR1 is MNHEY and CDR2 SVGEGT. In DNA, the CDR3 is TGTGCCAGCAGTTCGTGGACTGAACACACCTCCTACGAGCAGTACTTC. Its translation: CASSSWTEHTSYEQYF.

Concerning this clonotype: This may be a read error: a much more frequent sequence differs by one nucleotide. This CDR3 reads CASIGGGSQGYEQYF. CDR3 nucleotides: TGTGCCAGCATCGGGGGGGGCTCACAGGGCTACGAGCAGTACTTC. V gene TRBV28 combines with J gene TRBJ2-5; 8 bases agree with TRBD2. TRBJ2-7 explains the end of the DNA better; the J call may be wrong. Germline V lookup: CDR1 MDHEN, CDR2 SYDVKM. The CDR3 is made up of 15 amino acids.